The 5 T cell receptor beta chains below were found in one sample sequenced in a study of blood T cell repertoires in COVID-19 (dated by TCRdb to 2020 to 2022). Libraries were built with the immunoSEQ multiplex PCR assay. As stored in TCRdb, this immuneACCESS dataset retains in-frame rearrangements with V and J assigned. A fraction of the clones does not appear; measured against another copy, unresolved V genes explain less than half of the discrepancy, and the remainder lacks a known reason. Present in this sample are about 470,000 clones, 87% of which were seen just once. Roughly 0.7% of the sample belongs to the ten largest clones. Sequences were obtained from PBMCs or T cells enriched from blood (not recorded which). Receptors originate from a woman under 30 who had recovered from COVID-19.

The chain has TRBV29-1 and TRBJ2-2; 13 bases are a match to TRBD2. This CDR3 spans 14 amino acids. With 7 bases clipped from V and 6 bases from J, the junction kept 5 bases outside the gene matches. Looked up from germline, CDR1 is SQVTM and CDR2 is ANQGSEA. The CDR3 DNA sequence: TGCAGCGCCGGACTAGCGGGGGAGGCCGGGGAGCTGTTTTTT. Encoded protein: CSAGLAGEAGELFF.

This chain connects TRBV6-5 to TRBJ1-6; 7 bases agree with TRBD1. After removal of 2 bases from V and 11 bases from J, the junction contained 3 bases not matched to a gene. Germline V gene data show CDR1 as MNHEY and CDR2 as SVGAGI. This CDR3 is 13 amino acids long. The CDR3 DNA is TGTGCCAGCAGTTACCGGACAGGACCACCCCTCCACTTT. Translation: CASSYRTGPPLHF.

The V and J genes are TRBV11-2 and TRBJ1-1; 7 bases align to TRBD1. This CDR3 has 13 residues. Germline V gene lookup returns CDR1 SGHAT and CDR2 FQNNGV. Trimming cost V 5 bases and J 4 bases; bases outside gene matches: 4. CDR3 DNA sequence: TGTGCCAGCAGCCGGGACAGCTCCACTGAAGCTTTCTTT. Amino acid sequence: CASSRDSSTEAFF.

This sequence joins TRBV5-1 and TRBJ2-5; 11 positions match TRBD1. The CDR3 has 15 amino acids. The V and J ends lost 3 bases and 4 bases, in that order; junction bases with no gene match: 5. CDR1 and CDR2 from the germline V gene are SGHRS and YFSETQ. CDR3 sequence: CASSSGQGASETQYF. The CDR3 bases are TGCGCCAGCAGCTCCGGACAGGGGGCCTCAGAGACCCAGTACTTC.

To note about this clone: Given a much more abundant clone one base away, this may be a read error. The chain carries TRBV2 and TRBJ1-6, with D maybe TRBD1 (5 bases). V dropped 8 bases and J dropped 8 bases, with 13 bases sitting between them. Germline values: CDR1 SNHLY, CDR2 FYNNEI. The CDR3 loop spans 13 amino acids. In DNA form, the CDR3 reads TGTGCCAGCTCCAGGGCGTGGGATTCACCCCTCCACTTT. Encoded protein: CASSRAWDSPLHF.